The 10 T cell receptor beta chains below come from one sample, sequenced in a study of TIL therapy for anti-PD-1-resistant metastatic lung cancer. This was the immunoSEQ v3 assay. TCRdb's table, derived via immunoSEQ multiplex PCR, lists solely in-frame clones and lacks some. The table lists 35,000 or so clones, over 70% of them singletons, with under 7.5% in the top ten. Noted time point: pre-treatment sample, taken before nivolumab and TIL therapy. Sequenced material: blood, taken at baseline. The receptors here all came from a person between 25 and 79 years old with non-small cell lung cancer.

This clone showed up just a few times. V usage is TRBV7-6 and J usage is TRBJ2-3, with a weak D call TRBD1 (5 bases). Germline V CDR1 and CDR2: SGHVS, FNYEAQ. The CDR3 has 12 residues. The ends were cut back, 5 bases at V and 6 bases at J, with 9 bases in the middle. CDR3 sequence (DNA): TGTGCCAGCAGCGTACAGGTGGATACGCAGTATTTT. Amino acids: CASSVQVDTQYF.

This clone was observed a handful of times. The chain is built from TRBV28 and TRBJ2-7, with D hard to call. In germline, CDR1 is MDHEN, CDR2 SYDVKM. The CDR3 is 11 amino acids. With 5 bases removed from V and 2 bases from J, the gap between germline ends came to 4 bases. CDR3 nucleotides: TGTGCCAGCAGTCCCGCCTACGAGCAGTACTTC. Translated: CASSPAYEQYF.

V is TRBV4-3 and J is TRBJ2-7, with TRBD2 matching 12 bases. V shed 0 bases and J 2 bases; nucleotides not matched to a gene: 17. Per the germline V gene, CDR1 is LGHNA and CDR2 is YSLEER. This CDR3 has 21 residues. The CDR3 loop is CASSQESRTSGEAQAPYEQYF. The CDR3 bases are TGCGCCAGCAGCCAAGAAAGTAGGACTAGCGGGGAAGCCCAGGCCCCCTACGAGCAGTACTTC.

The rearrangement uses TRBV27 and TRBJ2-1; 12 bases line up with TRBD2. Germline V CDR1 and CDR2: MNHEY, SMNVEV (reference sequence). V shed 2 bases, J shed 8 bases, and the junction held 4 bases outside the gene matches. The length of the CDR3 is 15 residues. The CDR3: CASSLPASGRDEQFF. Written as DNA, the CDR3 is TGTGCCAGCAGTTTACCGGCTAGCGGGAGGGATGAGCAGTTCTTC.

The J gene is TRBJ2-5, the V gene TRBV7-3; tentatively, D is TRBD2 (7 bases). The CDR3 spans 16 residues. Deletions cut 1 base from V and 7 bases from J, with 19 bases between. The germline V gene encodes CDR1 SGHTA and CDR2 FQGTGA. The CDR3 DNA reads as TGTGCCAGCAGCTTAAGGGTCGGCGGGGGCCAGGGGACCCAGTACTTC. Protein sequence: CASSLRVGGGQGTQYF.

V and J are TRBV19 and TRBJ1-1; no definite D call. V lost 6 bases, J lost 2 bases, and 16 bases lay in between. Per germline, CDR1 LNHDA and CDR2 SQIVND (reference sequence). This CDR3 has 15 residues. The CDR3 bases are TGTGCCAGTAGGGGTCAGGTTCTCGCTAACACTGAAGCTTTCTTT. Translation gives CASRGQVLANTEAFF.

This rearrangement joins TRBV13 to TRBJ1-2, with TRBD1 as a possible D gene (5 bases). V dropped 2 bases and J dropped 4 bases, with 14 bases sitting between them. The CDR3 covers 15 residues. In germline, CDR1 is PRHDT, CDR2 FYEKMQ (reference sequence). CDR3 region: CASSLSNRRGYGYTF. Here the CDR3 DNA reads TGTGCCAGCAGCTTATCTAACAGGAGGGGCTATGGCTACACCTTC.

The gene calls are TRBV5-1 and TRBJ1-1; D call uncertain. V was clipped by 3 bases and J by 0 bases, with 6 bases between them. Germline CDR1 SGHRS, CDR2 YFSETQ. The CDR3 has 13 amino acids. The DNA of the CDR3 is TGCGCCAGCAGCTCCTTTATGAACACTGAAGCTTTCTTT. As protein: CASSSFMNTEAFF.

The J gene is TRBJ2-2, the V gene TRBV9; D not resolved. The CDR3 totals 13 residues. V lost 0 bases and J 4 bases, leaving 4 bases between the germline ends. Germline values: CDR1 SGDLS, CDR2 YYNGEE. CDR3: CASSVEGTGELFF. The CDR3 bases are TGTGCCAGCAGCGTAGAGGGCACCGGGGAGCTGTTTTTT.

V and J are TRBV9 and TRBJ2-5; 7 bases agree with TRBD2. Germline V gene lookup returns CDR1 SGDLS and CDR2 YYNGEE. After removal of 2 bases from V and 1 base from J, the junction contained 5 bases not matched to a gene. The CDR3 extends over 15 amino acids. This chain's CDR3 is CASSVNGRFQETQYF. CDR3 in DNA: TGTGCCAGCAGCGTGAACGGGAGGTTCCAAGAGACCCAGTACTTC.